The present TCR beta chain was sequenced within a study of blood T cell repertoires in COVID-19. Profiled with immunoSEQ multiplex PCR; TCRdb holds only in-frame clones, not every one. The sample consists of nearly 300,000 clones, around 89% of them appearing once. This TCR derives from a woman aged 25 to 45 who had recovered from COVID-19. The sample consisted of peripheral blood.

The CDR3 region is CASKRDSSYEQYF. The DNA for the CDR3 is TGTGCCAGCAAACGGGACTCTTCCTACGAGCAGTACTTC. This chain links TRBV28 with TRBJ2-7, with a weak D call TRBD2 (6 bases). This CDR3 has 13 residues. Germline CDR1 reads MDHEN; CDR2 reads SYDVKM. V was shortened by 7 bases and J by 1 base, with 11 bases between the two germline ends.